The 26 T cell receptor beta chains below all came from one sample that was sequenced in a study of tumor-infiltrating lymphocytes in primary liver carcinoma. In addition to blood RNA drawn from unsorted whole blood, germline DNA was extracted. A constant-region primer served to make TCR beta cDNA from about 530 ng total RNA. Investigators got TCR beta libraries out of three nested multiplex PCR rounds, done with slightly modified ARM-PCR. In the first two PCR rounds, TRBV1-TRBV30 forward primers were paired with a C-beta reverse primer, and each round lasted approximately 10 cycles. TCRdb recomputed calls from the multiplex PCR reads with MiXCR, one row per CDR3 protein. In the table there are some 320,000 distinct CDR3 sequences, 65% of which are singletons. The specimen was peripheral blood. These receptors were taken from a middle-aged man with primary liver carcinoma and hepatitis B virus infection.

A remark on this clonotype: Given a much more abundant clone one base away, this may be a read error. This chain joins TRBV6-1 and TRBJ2-6; D tentatively reads TRBD1 or TRBD2 (5 bases each). The V end lost 10 bases, the J end lost 0 bases, and 19 bases lay between the germline ends. Germline V gene sequence: CDR1 MNHNS, CDR2 SASEGT. This CDR3 comprises 17 residues. The DNA for the CDR3 is TGTGCCATCAGCTTGGGGACGGGCATCTCTGGGGCCAACGTCCTGACTTTC. Its translation: CAISLGTGISGANVLTF.

This clonotype was counted once. A clone one base away is much larger, so this may be a read error. V is TRBV6-6 and J is TRBJ1-1, with 12 bases identical to TRBD1. Trimming took 4 bases from V and 5 from J; bases not matched to a gene: 11. CDR1 is MNHNY, CDR2 SVGAGI, per germline (reference sequence). This CDR3 is 17 amino acids long. The CDR3 protein is CASSSLGTGGVGTEAFF. CDR3 bases: TGTGCCAGCAGTTCCCTGGGGACAGGGGGCGTCGGGACTGAAGCTTTCTTT.

This clonotype occurred many times. V is TRBV5-5 and J is TRBJ2-7, with 7 bases matching TRBD2. This CDR3 is built from 14 residues. The germline V gene encodes CDR1 SGHKS and CDR2 YYEKEE (reference sequence). V trimming: 1 base; J trimming: 2 bases; junction bases outside the gene matches: 3. CDR3 DNA sequence: TGTGCCAGCAGCTTGTATGGGACTACCTACGAGCAGTACTTC. This codes for CASSLYGTTYEQYF.

J is TRBJ1-5 and V is TRBV4-2; no clear D gene. The CDR3 spans 18 residues. Germline assignment: CDR1 LGHNA and CDR2 YNFKEQ. Trimming removed 1 base from V and 2 bases from J, with 18 bases in between. The DNA of the CDR3 is TGTGCCAGCAGCCAAGCTCGGGGATTGGGATCCGGCAATCAGCCCCAGCATTTT. This gives the protein CASSQARGLGSGNQPQHF.

The chain is built from TRBV5-1 and TRBJ1-1; D gene ambiguous. The germline CDR1 and CDR2 sequences are SGHRS and YFSETQ. V lost 1 base and J lost 5, with 9 bases in between. The CDR3 covers 13 residues. The CDR3 protein is CASSLMEKTEAFF. DNA of the CDR3: TGCGCCAGCAGCTTGATGGAGAAGACTGAAGCTTTCTTT. Full variable domain (remainder filled in from reference TRBV5-1 and TRBJ1-1): KAGVTQTPRYLIKTRGQQVTLSCSPISGHRSVSWYQQTPGQGLQFLFEYFSETQRNKGNFPGRFSGRQFSNSRSEMNVSTLELGDSALYLCASSLMEKTEAFFGQGTRLTVV.

This clonotype was picked up one time. This may come from a read error, since a much larger clone is one base off. The chain is built from TRBV6-6 and TRBJ2-7, with D hard to call. The CDR3 contains 15 residues. Germline V gene lookup returns CDR1 MNHNY and CDR2 SVGAGI (reference sequence). CDR3 residues: CAGSFSIESSYEQYF. CDR3 DNA: TGTGCCGGCAGTTTTAGCATCGAGAGCTCCTACGAGCAGTACTTC.

Only a few counts were recorded for this clonotype. Sequence at one end of the junction differs from germline and may be a read error. The chain recombines TRBV24-1 with TRBJ2-3; D is ambiguous. Germline V CDR1 and CDR2: KGHDR, SFDVKD. This CDR3 contains 12 residues. CDR3 DNA: TGTGCCACCAGTACGAGCACGGATACGCAGTATTTT. Protein product: CATSTSTDTQYF.

V and J are TRBV6-1 and TRBJ2-7; D perhaps matches TRBD1 (5 bases). Trimming took 7 bases from V and 7 from J, leaving 23 bases between them. Germline V CDR1 and CDR2: MNHNS, SASEGT. This CDR3 is built from 15 residues. The CDR3 nucleotides read TGTGCCAGCACTGAGCTCCCACAGGCTGTAAGGGAGCAGTACTTC. Translating gives CASTELPQAVREQYF.

The J gene is TRBJ2-5, the V gene TRBV6-1; 7 bases fit TRBD1. Germline loops: CDR1 MNHNS, CDR2 SASEGT. Trimming removed 3 bases from V and 5 bases from J; junction bases left unmatched: 15. This CDR3 has 17 amino acids. In nucleotides, the CDR3 is TGTGCCAGCAGTGAGCAACAAGACAGGGAGCATATGGAGACCCAGTACTTC. As protein: CASSEQQDREHMETQYF.

A remark on this clonotype: The germline gene is not matched at one end of the junction; a read error may be the cause. This chain links TRBV11-1 with TRBJ1-6; 8 nucleotides line up with TRBD1. Germline V gene data show CDR1 as SGHAT and CDR2 as FQDESV (reference sequence). The CDR3 is 14 amino acids. The CDR3 DNA sequence: TGTGCCAGCAGCTTGGACAGGGACTATTCACCCCTCCTCTTT. Its translation is CASSLDRDYSPLLF.

This clonotype showed up just once. The chain is built from TRBV7-9 and TRBJ2-5; a possible D gene is TRBD2 (5 bases). V dropped 4 bases and J dropped 4 bases, with 16 bases sitting between them. The CDR3 runs 15 residues. Germline V gene lookup returns CDR1 SEHNR and CDR2 FQNEAQ (reference sequence). The CDR3 nucleotides read TGTGCCAGCAGCTCGACCCGGGAAATTCGAGAGACCCAGTACTTC. This gives the protein CASSSTREIRETQYF.

About this clonotype itself: It may be a read error: a sequence one base away is much more abundant. The rearrangement joins TRBV6-1 to TRBJ2-1; TRBD2 matches 11 bases. CDR1 is MNHNS and CDR2 is SASEGT in the germline V gene. The CDR3 is 16 residues long. J was trimmed by 6 bases and V by 8 bases; bases with no gene match: 12. The CDR3 region has the DNA TGTGCCAGCGAGCTAGCGGGAGGCGAAACAAGCAATGAGCAGTTCTTC. Translation: CASELAGGETSNEQFF.

Comments on this clonotype: A much larger clonotype is one base distant, so this may be a read error. The chain is built from TRBV6-5 and TRBJ2-2, with D maybe TRBD2 (5 bases). CDR1 and CDR2 (germline): MNHEY, SVGAGI. CDR3 length: 13 amino acids. The CDR3 here is CTSSPGRAGELFF. Written as DNA, the CDR3 is TGTACCAGCAGTCCGGGGAGAGCCGGGGAGCTGTTTTTT.

Note on this clonotype: Mismatch with germline at one junction end may stem from a read error. V usage is TRBV6-1 and J usage is TRBJ1-6; the D is unclear. CDR1 is MNHNS, CDR2 SASEGT, per germline. The CDR3 has 14 amino acids. The CDR3 nucleotides are TGTGCCAGCAGTCTACCTAATTTCAATTCACCCATCCACTTT. Protein: CASSLPNFNSPIHF.

This clonotype was picked up a small number of times. The chain recombines TRBV29-1 with TRBJ2-3; 8 bases are shared with TRBD1. Per germline, CDR1 SQVTM and CDR2 ANQGSEA. The V gene end was trimmed by 1 base and the J gene end by 4 bases; junction bases not matched to a gene: 10. CDR3 length equals 16 residues. The CDR3 protein is CSVEVVGQGPADTQYF. The CDR3 DNA reads as TGCAGCGTTGAAGTTGTAGGACAGGGTCCCGCAGATACGCAGTATTTT.

V usage is TRBV20-1 and J usage is TRBJ2-2; 12 bases match TRBD2. The CDR3 has 15 residues. Germline CDR1 and CDR2: DFQATT and SNEGSKA (reference sequence). V trimming: 4 bases; J trimming: 5 bases; junction bases outside the gene matches: 5. CDR3 residues: CSATLAGGPTGELFF. As DNA, the CDR3 is TGCAGTGCTACACTAGCGGGAGGTCCTACCGGGGAGCTGTTTTTT.

Worth noting for this clonotype: Relative to the germline gene, one junction end is altered; a read error may explain this. The V call is TRBV6-1, the J call TRBJ1-6, with a possible D match to TRBD1 (5 bases). CDR1 and CDR2 (germline): MNHNS, SASEGT. This CDR3 is built from 16 residues. The CDR3 DNA is TGTGCCAGTAGAGCGGTTCAGGGAGACCCTAATTCACCCCTCCTCTTT. It specifies CASRAVQGDPNSPLLF.

The count of this clonotype is one. A clone one base away is much larger, so this may be a read error. No conserved phenylalanine or tryptophan ends this CDR3, so it is likely a read error. The J gene is TRBJ1-5, the V gene TRBV6-6; 9 nucleotides align to TRBD1. Germline trimming cut 6 bases from V and 5 bases from J; bases unmatched to any gene: 2. Germline CDR1 reads MNHNY; CDR2 reads SVGAGI (reference sequence). This CDR3 spans 13 amino acids. The CDR3 region is CASRTGGDQPQHV. The CDR3 DNA is TGTGCCAGCAGGACAGGGGGGGATCAGCCCCAGCATGTT.

To note about this clonotype: This clone may be a read error of a much larger clone one base away. The V call is TRBV6-5, the J call TRBJ1-3; no clear D gene. The germline CDR1 and CDR2 sequences are MNHEY and SVGAGI. The CDR3 covers 16 residues. The CDR3 nucleotides are TGTGCCACCAGTTACTCTGGTCCCTACTCTGGAAACACCATATATTTT. This gives the protein CATSYSGPYSGNTIYF.

Turning to this clonotype: A much larger clone lies one base from this, so it may be a read error. The chain employs TRBV12-3 or TRBV12-4 and TRBJ2-7, with a possible D match to TRBD2 (6 bases). Trimming shortened V by 1 base and J by 7 bases, and 11 bases separated the two germline ends. The CDR3 sequence is 13 residues long. The DNA of the CDR3 is TGTGCCAGCAGTTTAGGGGAGGCCGGGGAGCAGTACTTC. Translation gives CASSLGEAGEQYF.

On this clonotype itself: A read error may be the cause here, since a much bigger clone is one base away. The rearrangement uses TRBV29-1 and TRBJ1-1, with D hard to call. Germline loops: CDR1 SQVTM, CDR2 ANQGSEA. The CDR3 loop spans 8 amino acids. In nucleotides, the CDR3 is TGCAACGTTAACGAAGCTTTCTTT. The encoded protein is CNVNEAFF.

This rearrangement joins TRBV9 to TRBJ2-5, with 10 bases that match TRBD2. CDR3 length: 15 amino acids. Trimming took 0 bases from V and 4 from J; bases not matched to a gene: 3. CDR1 is SGDLS and CDR2 is YYNGEE in the germline V gene. CDR3 amino acids: CASSVEASGRETQYF. The DNA of the CDR3 is TGTGCCAGCAGCGTAGAGGCTAGCGGGAGAGAGACCCAGTACTTC.

On this clonotype itself: It may be a read error: a sequence one base away is much more abundant. The chain uses TRBV12-3 or TRBV12-4 and TRBJ1-1, with D possibly matching TRBD1 (5 bases). V lost 1 base, J lost 6 bases, and 15 bases lay in between. The CDR3 length is 15 residues. CDR3 in amino acids: CASSLGDFYNAEAFF. The CDR3 DNA is TGTGCCAGCAGTTTAGGGGACTTTTATAACGCTGAAGCTTTCTTT.

This clonotype was observed a single time. This CDR3 fails to terminate in the conserved phenylalanine or tryptophan, so it likely reflects a read error. This sequence joins TRBV5-1 and TRBJ2-1; no reliable D call. The CDR3 runs to 14 residues. V shed 5 bases and J shed 4 bases, with 13 bases lying between them. Germline CDR1 and CDR2: SGHRS and YFSETQ. CDR3 bases: TGCGCCAGCAGGGTCACGGTCGATTACAATGAGCAGTTCATC. This sequence encodes CASRVTVDYNEQFI.

This clonotype appeared once. Compared with germline, one end of the junction differs, possibly owing to a read error. The chain has TRBV11-2 and TRBJ2-1, with a tentative D call TRBD2 (5 bases). Germline V gives CDR1 SGHAT, CDR2 FQNNGV. This CDR3 contains 13 residues. The CDR3 DNA follows: TGTTCCAGCGGCTCAGACGGCCACAATGAGCAGTTCTTC. Its translation: CSSGSDGHNEQFF.

This rearrangement joins TRBV11-1 to TRBJ2-1; no clear D gene. The CDR3 totals 17 residues. V lost 5 bases, J lost 8 bases, and 25 bases lay in between. CDR1 is SGHAT, CDR2 FQDESV, per germline (reference sequence). CDR3 protein: CASSTVGSANINDEQFF. The CDR3 nucleotides are TGTGCCAGCAGCACTGTCGGTAGTGCCAATATTAACGATGAGCAGTTCTTC.